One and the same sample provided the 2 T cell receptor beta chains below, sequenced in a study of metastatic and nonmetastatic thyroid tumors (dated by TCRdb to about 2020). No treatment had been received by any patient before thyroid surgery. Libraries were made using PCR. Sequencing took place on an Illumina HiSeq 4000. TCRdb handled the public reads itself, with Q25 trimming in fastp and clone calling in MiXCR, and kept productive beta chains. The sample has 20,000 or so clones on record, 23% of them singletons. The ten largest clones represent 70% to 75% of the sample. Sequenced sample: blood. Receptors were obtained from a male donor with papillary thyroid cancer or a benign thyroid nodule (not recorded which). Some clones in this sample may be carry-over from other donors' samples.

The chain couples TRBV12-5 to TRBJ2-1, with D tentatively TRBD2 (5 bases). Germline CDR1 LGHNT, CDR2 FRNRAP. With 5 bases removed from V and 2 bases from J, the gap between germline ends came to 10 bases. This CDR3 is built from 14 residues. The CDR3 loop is CASGQDSTYNEQFF. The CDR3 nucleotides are TGTGCTAGTGGTCAGGACTCTACCTACAATGAGCAGTTCTTC.

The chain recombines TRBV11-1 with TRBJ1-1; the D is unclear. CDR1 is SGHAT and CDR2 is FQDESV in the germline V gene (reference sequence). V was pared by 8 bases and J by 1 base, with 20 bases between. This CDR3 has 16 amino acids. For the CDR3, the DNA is TGTGCCAGCGCAAAGCTCGCGGGGTCTGGGAACACTGAAGCTTTCTTT. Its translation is CASAKLAGSGNTEAFF.